This T cell receptor beta chain comes out of a study of blood T cell repertoires in COVID-19. Whole-study context: Some COVID-19 samples were acute and others convalescent; all came from the United States, Italy and Spain.

This table comes from immunoSEQ multiplex PCR, and its TCRdb copy is limited to in-frame clones, with some not included. Of roughly 180,000 clones in the sample, about 80% are singletons; the top ten hold approximately 10%. J gave up 8 bases and V 4 bases, and 13 bases lay outside the gene matches. Germline loops: CDR1 MNHNS, CDR2 SASEGT. This CDR3 region has 16 residues. Participants spanned ages roughly 18 to 95 years and resided in 24 US areas. Before being deemed recovered, Cohort 3 donors had two negative PCRs, clearance, or symptom resolution. This chain uses TRBV6-1 with TRBJ1-5; TRBD1 matches at 8 bases. The receptor comes from a man between 45 and 60 years old who had recovered from COVID-19. The source material was PBMCs or T cells enriched from blood (not recorded which). The DNA for the CDR3 is TGTGCCAGCAGTGCCAGACAGGGGACTATTATTAAGCCCCAGCATTTT. It codes for CASSARQGTIIKPQHF.